A single sample is the source of the 21 T cell receptor beta chains below, sequenced in a study of OX40 agonist ivuxolimab in advanced cancers. Clones were sequenced by immunoSEQ multiplex PCR, and TCRdb holds only the in-frame ones, with some missing. The sample carries some 95,000 clones, 88% recorded once. Sequencing was performed on CD4+ or CD8+ T cells sorted from blood, taken in a trial of the OX40 agonist ivuxolimab. Receptor source: an adult with an advanced solid tumor such as melanoma, head and neck, liver or kidney cancer.

The V gene is TRBV30, the J gene TRBJ1-1; possible D gene TRBD1, 6 bases. The V end lost 4 bases, the J end lost 5 bases, and 11 bases lay between the germline ends. Germline lookup yields CDR1 GTSNPN and CDR2 SVGIG (reference sequence). The CDR3 consists of 12 residues. CDR3 nucleotides: TGTGCCTGGACCCAGGGGTGGACTGAAGCTTTCTTT. Protein product: CAWTQGWTEAFF.

The table lists this clone with a count of one. V usage is TRBV7-2 and J usage is TRBJ1-3; D is ambiguous. From germline, CDR1 is SGHTA and CDR2 FQGNSA. This CDR3 is 13 amino acids long. V lost 4 bases and J lost 4, with 8 bases in between. In DNA form, the CDR3 reads TGTGCCAGCAGCTCTTACGGCGGAAACACCATATATTTT. It specifies CASSSYGGNTIYF.

The chain couples TRBV25-1 to TRBJ2-7; D remains ambiguous. This CDR3 has 11 residues. Germline V lookup: CDR1 MGHDK, CDR2 SYGVNS. V was trimmed by 3 bases and J by 4 bases, leaving 4 bases between them. The CDR3 sequence: CASSDGYEQYF. CDR3 in DNA: TGTGCCAGCAGTGACGGTTACGAGCAGTACTTC.

The gene calls are TRBV18 and TRBJ2-7; TRBD1 is a possible D gene (7 bases). The CDR3 is made up of 14 amino acids. With 3 bases removed from V and 6 bases from J, the gap between germline ends came to 15 bases. Germline CDR1 KGHSH, CDR2 LQKENI. The CDR3, as DNA: TGTGCCAGCTCACCGTCGGAGGGGGCTACCGAGCAGTACGTC. This gives the protein CASSPSEGATEQYV.

The rearrangement links TRBV6-5 to TRBJ2-2; D is uncertain. V was trimmed by 9 bases and J by 2 bases, leaving 7 bases between them. The CDR3 length is 12 residues. Germline V gives CDR1 MNHEY, CDR2 SVGAGI. In nucleotides, the CDR3 is TGTGCCAGTTTAGAAAACACCGGGGAGCTGTTTTTT. It yields the protein CASLENTGELFF.

The chain recombines TRBV29-1 with TRBJ1-1; TRBD1 is a possible D gene (5 bases). CDR1 and CDR2 (germline): SQVTM, ANQGSEA. Trimming stripped 8 bases from V and 1 base from J, with 20 bases between. The CDR3 consists of 15 residues. CDR3 sequence (DNA): TGCAGCTTCTGTCGGGACTCCTCGGGGAACACTGAAGCTTTCTTT. It is translated as CSFCRDSSGNTEAFF.

The gene calls are TRBV5-1 and TRBJ2-1; 10 nucleotides align to TRBD2. CDR1 and CDR2 (germline): SGHRS, YFSETQ. V lost 4 bases and J lost 2; bases outside the gene matches: 6. This CDR3 contains 16 residues. CDR3 in amino acids: CASSRAGTSAYNEQFF. The CDR3 nucleotides read TGCGCCAGCAGCCGTGCCGGGACTAGCGCCTACAATGAGCAGTTCTTC.

V gene TRBV5-4 combines with J gene TRBJ1-1, with D perhaps TRBD1 (5 bases). The CDR3 extends over 14 amino acids. CDR1 is SGHNT, CDR2 YYREEE, per germline (reference sequence). Trimming took off 4 bases at V and 6 bases at J, with 16 bases between the two ends. The CDR3 DNA follows: TGTGCCAGCAGCCTTCCGGGACTTGGGGCTGAAGCTTTCTTT. This encodes CASSLPGLGAEAFF. The entire variable domain, with the rest obtained from reference TRBV5-4 and TRBJ1-1, is as follows: ETGVTQSPTHLIKTRGQQVTLRCSSQSGHNTVSWYQQALGQGPQFIFQYYREEENGRGNFPPRFSGLQFPNYSSELNVNALELDDSALYLCASSLPGLGAEAFFGQGTRLTVV.

The chain recombines TRBV14 with TRBJ2-7; 10 bases are shared with TRBD2. With 4 bases clipped from V and 7 bases from J, the junction kept 7 bases outside the gene matches. This CDR3 contains 14 residues. CDR1 is SGHDN and CDR2 is FVKESK in the germline V gene. CDR3: CASSPASGSREQYF. The CDR3 bases are TGTGCCAGCAGCCCTGCTAGCGGGAGTCGTGAGCAGTACTTC. The entire variable domain, with the rest obtained from reference TRBV14 and TRBJ2-7, is as follows: EAGVTQFPSHSVIEKGQTVTLRCDPISGHDNLYWYRRVMGKEIKFLLHFVKESKQDESGMPNNRFLAERTGGTYSTLKVQPAELEDSGVYFCASSPASGSREQYFGPGTRLTVT.

The chain links TRBV28 to TRBJ2-1; D gene ambiguous. This CDR3 is 16 amino acids long. V gave up 5 bases and J gave up 0 bases, with 14 bases separating them. Germline V CDR1 and CDR2: MDHEN, SYDVKM. In nucleotides, the CDR3 is TGTGCCAGCAGTGCCTCTACTGCGAGCTCCTACAATGAGCAGTTCTTC. Amino acid sequence: CASSASTASSYNEQFF. The variable domain in full, completed from reference TRBV28 and TRBJ2-1, reads DVKVTQSSRYLVKRTGEKVFLECVQDMDHENMFWYRQDPGLGLRLIYFSYDVKMKEKGDIPEGYSVSREKKERFSLILESASTNQTSMYLCASSASTASSYNEQFFGPGTRLTVL.

The chain carries TRBV27 and TRBJ2-7; D remains ambiguous. Germline V lookup: CDR1 MNHEY, CDR2 SMNVEV (reference sequence). This CDR3 is built from 11 residues. V dropped 3 bases and J dropped 7 bases, with 7 bases sitting between them. In DNA, the CDR3 is TGTGCCAGCAGTTTTGATGGGGAGCAGTACGTC. Protein sequence: CASSFDGEQYV.

This rearrangement joins TRBV29-1 to TRBJ2-3, with TRBD1 as a possible D gene (6 bases). V was pared by 8 bases and J by 6 bases, with 18 bases between. The CDR3 contains 13 residues. Germline V gene lookup returns CDR1 SQVTM and CDR2 ANQGSEA. CDR3 residues: CSISPTTGDTQYF. The CDR3 nucleotides are TGCAGCATATCCCCAACCACAGGGGATACGCAGTATTTT.

The chain couples TRBV4-1 to TRBJ1-2; TRBD1 is a possible D gene (5 bases). The CDR3 totals 16 residues. Germline V lookup: CDR1 MGHRA, CDR2 YSYEKL. The V end was cut by 5 bases, the J end by 4 bases, with 20 bases between. In DNA, the CDR3 is TGCGCCAGCAGCTCGGGCGGCATGAATGGGGCCTATGGCTACACCTTC. It yields the protein CASSSGGMNGAYGYTF.

The J gene is TRBJ2-7, the V gene TRBV10-3; no definite D call. The V and J ends lost 3 bases and 4 bases respectively, with 10 bases between them. The CDR3 runs to 13 residues. Looked up from germline, CDR1 is ENHRY and CDR2 is SYGVKD. The CDR3 coding sequence is TGTGCCATCAGTGAAAGACTCGGGTACGAGCAGTACTTC. Its translation: CAISERLGYEQYF.

The chain carries TRBV7-3 and TRBJ2-5, with 14 positions matching TRBD2. CDR3 length: 16 amino acids. Germline V CDR1 and CDR2: SGHTA, FQGTGA. Losses at the gene ends were 5 bases for V and 4 bases for J; bases not matched to a gene: 6. In DNA form, the CDR3 reads TGTGCCAGCAGCCCGGGGACTAGCGGGAGCGCAGAGACCCAGTACTTC. Translation: CASSPGTSGSAETQYF.

The chain uses TRBV6-5 and TRBJ1-2; a weak D match, TRBD1 (6 bases). The CDR3 spans 13 residues. The V gene lost 7 bases and the J gene lost 9 bases, with 18 bases spanning the gap. Germline assignment: CDR1 MNHEY and CDR2 SVGAGI. The DNA for the CDR3 is TGTGCCAGCATGGGACAAGGAAGATCTCGCTACACCTTC. It encodes CASMGQGRSRYTF.

The V gene is TRBV4-1, the J gene TRBJ1-2; D unresolved. Trimming removed 1 base at V and 1 base at J, with 7 bases between. Germline-derived CDR1 and CDR2 are MGHRA and YSYEKL. The length of the CDR3 is 14 residues. The CDR3: CASSQAIGNYGYTF. The CDR3 DNA sequence: TGCGCCAGCAGCCAAGCTATAGGTAACTATGGCTACACCTTC.

The V gene is TRBV7-8, the J gene TRBJ1-5; perhaps TRBD1 as D (5 bases). This CDR3 spans 13 amino acids. Trimming stripped 2 bases from V and 7 bases from J, with 9 bases between. CDR1 and CDR2 from the germline V gene are SGHVS and FQNEAQ. CDR3 in amino acids: CASSLYQGQPQHF. In DNA, the CDR3 is TGTGCCAGCAGCTTATACCAGGGCCAGCCCCAGCATTTT.

The gene calls are TRBV20-1 and TRBJ1-1; D call uncertain. V was trimmed by 5 bases and J by 5 bases, leaving 9 bases between them. Germline values: CDR1 DFQATT, CDR2 SNEGSKA (reference sequence). The CDR3 totals 11 residues. DNA for the CDR3: TGCAGTGCTTATCCCACGACTGAAGCTTTCTTT. It yields the protein CSAYPTTEAFF.

The chain combines TRBV6-1 with TRBJ2-3; TRBD2 might be the D (5 bases). The CDR3 totals 14 residues. CDR1 and CDR2 from the germline V gene are MNHNS and SASEGT. V dropped 3 bases and J dropped 4 bases, with 11 bases sitting between them. CDR3 sequence reads: CASSDRLAPDTQYF. The CDR3 nucleotides read TGTGCCAGCAGTGACCGGCTAGCCCCAGATACGCAGTATTTT.

The chain recombines TRBV5-4 with TRBJ1-1; TRBD1 matches 7 bases. V shed 5 bases and J 0 bases; nucleotides not matched to a gene: 7. CDR1 and CDR2 (germline): SGHNT, YYREEE (reference sequence). CDR3 length equals 15 residues. The CDR3 here is CASRKGGSMNTEAFF. CDR3 DNA sequence: TGTGCCAGCAGAAAAGGGGGCAGCATGAACACTGAAGCTTTCTTT. The entire variable domain, with the rest obtained from reference TRBV5-4 and TRBJ1-1, is as follows: ETGVTQSPTHLIKTRGQQVTLRCSSQSGHNTVSWYQQALGQGPQFIFQYYREEENGRGNFPPRFSGLQFPNYSSELNVNALELDDSALYLCASRKGGSMNTEAFFGQGTRLTVV.